This T cell receptor (beta chain) was recorded in a study of blood T cell repertoires in COVID-19. Study context: PBMCs, B-cell-depleted T cells, or T cells were the source of the cDNA or gDNA that made up the material.

Symptom resolution, clearance, or two negative PCRs marked the recovered donors of Cohort 3. V was pared by 4 bases and J by 3 bases, with 13 bases of the junction left unmatched. CDR3 length: 20 amino acids. Germline V gives CDR1 LGHNT, CDR2 FRNRAP. Original methodology: Reference gene primer amplification yielded estimated nucleated cell counts. Produced via immunoSEQ multiplex PCR; TCRdb's table is partial and in-frame only. That table gives V, J and clone size, and the DNA gave D and trimming. The sample records about 400,000 clones, nearly 90% being singletons. The sequenced sample consisted of PBMCs or T cells enriched from blood (not recorded which). This chain connects TRBV12-5 to TRBJ1-6; 12 bases match TRBD1. The TCR originated in a young woman who had recovered from COVID-19. CDR3 in amino acids: CASGWVTPGTGGRYNSPLHF. CDR3 nucleotides: TGTGCTAGTGGTTGGGTGACCCCCGGGACAGGGGGCCGCTATAATTCACCCCTCCACTTT.